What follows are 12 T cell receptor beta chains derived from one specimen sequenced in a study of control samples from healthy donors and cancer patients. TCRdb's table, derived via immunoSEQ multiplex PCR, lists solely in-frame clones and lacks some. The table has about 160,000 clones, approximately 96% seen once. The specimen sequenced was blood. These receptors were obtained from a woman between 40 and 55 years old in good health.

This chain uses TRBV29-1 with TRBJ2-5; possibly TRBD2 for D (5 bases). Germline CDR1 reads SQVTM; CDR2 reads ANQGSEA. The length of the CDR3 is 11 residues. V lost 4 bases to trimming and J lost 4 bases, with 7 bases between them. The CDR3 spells CSVGAGETQYF. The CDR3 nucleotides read TGCAGCGTTGGTGCGGGAGAGACCCAGTACTTC.

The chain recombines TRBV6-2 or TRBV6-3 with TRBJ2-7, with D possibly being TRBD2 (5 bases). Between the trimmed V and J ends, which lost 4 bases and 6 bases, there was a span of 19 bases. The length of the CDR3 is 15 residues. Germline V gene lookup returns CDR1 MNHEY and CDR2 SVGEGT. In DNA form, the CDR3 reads TGTGCCAGCAGTTTCACGACTATTCTCGTAGGCGAGCAGTACTTC. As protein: CASSFTTILVGEQYF.

DNA for the CDR3: TGTGCCAGCAGCCCAGGGACAGGTGAAGAGACCCAGTACTTC. It encodes CASSPGTGEETQYF. The chain couples TRBV7-9 to TRBJ2-5; 8 bases are shared with TRBD1. V was clipped by 5 bases and J by 3 bases; unmatched bases: 5. The V gene's germline CDR1 is SEHNR and CDR2 FQNEAQ (reference sequence). The CDR3 consists of 14 residues. Full variable domain (missing parts from reference TRBV7-9 and TRBJ2-5): DTGVSQNPRHKITKRGQNVTFRCDPISEHNRLYWYRQTLGQGPEFLTYFQNEAQLEKSRLLSDRFSAERPKGSFSTLEIQRTEQGDSAMYLCASSPGTGEETQYFGPGTRLLVL.

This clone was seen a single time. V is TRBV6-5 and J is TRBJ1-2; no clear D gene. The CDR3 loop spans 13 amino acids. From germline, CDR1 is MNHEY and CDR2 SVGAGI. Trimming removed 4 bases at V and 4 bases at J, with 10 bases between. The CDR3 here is CASSSASVYGYTF. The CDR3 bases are TGTGCCAGCAGTTCGGCCAGTGTCTATGGCTACACCTTC.

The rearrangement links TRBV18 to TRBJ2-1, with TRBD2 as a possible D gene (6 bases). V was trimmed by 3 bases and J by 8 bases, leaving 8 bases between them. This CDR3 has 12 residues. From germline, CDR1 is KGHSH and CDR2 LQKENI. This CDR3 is CASSPRDYEQFF. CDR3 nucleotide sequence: TGTGCCAGCTCACCCCGGGACTATGAGCAGTTCTTC.

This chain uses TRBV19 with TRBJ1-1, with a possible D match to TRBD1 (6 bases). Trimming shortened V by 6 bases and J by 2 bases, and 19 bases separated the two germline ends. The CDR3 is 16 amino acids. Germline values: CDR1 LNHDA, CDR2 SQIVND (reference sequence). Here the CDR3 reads CASRPQTGSKNTEAFF. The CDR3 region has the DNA TGTGCCAGTAGACCCCAGACAGGCTCGAAAAACACTGAAGCTTTCTTT. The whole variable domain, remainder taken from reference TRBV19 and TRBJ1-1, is DGGITQSPKYLFRKEGQNVTLSCEQNLNHDAMYWYRQDPGQGLRLIYYSQIVNDFQKGDIAEGYSVSREKKESFPLTVTSAQKNPTAFYLCASRPQTGSKNTEAFFGQGTRLTVV.

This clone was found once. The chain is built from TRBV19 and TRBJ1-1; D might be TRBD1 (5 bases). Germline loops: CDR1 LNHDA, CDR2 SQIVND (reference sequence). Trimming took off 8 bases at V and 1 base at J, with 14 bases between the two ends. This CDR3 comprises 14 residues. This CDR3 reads CASLDRTTNTEAFF. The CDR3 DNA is TGTGCCAGTCTTGACAGAACGACGAACACTGAAGCTTTCTTT.

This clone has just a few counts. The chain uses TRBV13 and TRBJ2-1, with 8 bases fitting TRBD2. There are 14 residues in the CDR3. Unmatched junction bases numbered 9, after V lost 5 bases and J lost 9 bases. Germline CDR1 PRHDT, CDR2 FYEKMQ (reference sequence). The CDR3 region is CASSPIRGGAEQFF. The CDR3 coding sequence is TGTGCCAGCAGCCCTATACGGGGGGGTGCTGAGCAGTTCTTC.

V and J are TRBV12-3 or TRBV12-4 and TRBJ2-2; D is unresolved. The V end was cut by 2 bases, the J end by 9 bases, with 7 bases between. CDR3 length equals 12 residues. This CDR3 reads CASSLNVWELFF. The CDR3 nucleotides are TGTGCCAGCAGTTTAAACGTCTGGGAGCTGTTTTTT.

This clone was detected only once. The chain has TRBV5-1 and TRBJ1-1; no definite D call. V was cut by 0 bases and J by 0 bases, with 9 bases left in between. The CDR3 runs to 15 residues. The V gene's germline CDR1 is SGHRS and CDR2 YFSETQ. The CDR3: CASSLEFGMNTEAFF. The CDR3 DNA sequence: TGCGCCAGCAGCTTGGAATTCGGGATGAACACTGAAGCTTTCTTT.

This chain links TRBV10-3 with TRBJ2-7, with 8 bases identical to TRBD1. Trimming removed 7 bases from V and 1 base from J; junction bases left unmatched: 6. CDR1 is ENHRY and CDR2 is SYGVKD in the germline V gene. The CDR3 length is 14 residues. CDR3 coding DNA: TGTGCCATCACGGGGACAGGTAATTCCTACGAGCAGTACTTC. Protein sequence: CAITGTGNSYEQYF.

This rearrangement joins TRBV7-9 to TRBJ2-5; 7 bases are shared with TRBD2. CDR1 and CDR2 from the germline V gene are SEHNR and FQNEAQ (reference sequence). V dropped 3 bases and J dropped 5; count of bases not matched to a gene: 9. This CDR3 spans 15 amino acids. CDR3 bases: TGTGCCAGCAGCTTTGGGGCGGGAGAGGCGGAGACCCAGTACTTC. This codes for CASSFGAGEAETQYF.